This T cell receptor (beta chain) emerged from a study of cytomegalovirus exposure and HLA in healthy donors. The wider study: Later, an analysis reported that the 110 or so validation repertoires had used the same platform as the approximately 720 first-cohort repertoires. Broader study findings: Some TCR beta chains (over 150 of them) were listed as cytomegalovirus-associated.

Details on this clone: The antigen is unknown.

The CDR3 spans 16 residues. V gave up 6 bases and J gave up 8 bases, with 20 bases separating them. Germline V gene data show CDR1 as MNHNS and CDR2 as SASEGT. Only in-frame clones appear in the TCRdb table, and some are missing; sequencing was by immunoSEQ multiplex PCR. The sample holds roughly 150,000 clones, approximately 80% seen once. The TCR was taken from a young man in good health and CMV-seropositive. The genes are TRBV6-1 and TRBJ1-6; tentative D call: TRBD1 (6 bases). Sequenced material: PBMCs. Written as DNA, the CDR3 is TGTGCCAGCAGCGAACTTTACAGGGCATCCCATTCACCCCTCCACTTT. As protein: CASSELYRASHSPLHF.